Shown below are 20 T cell receptor beta chains from a single sample sequenced in a study of blood T cell repertoires in COVID-19. Method: immunoSEQ multiplex PCR; TCRdb's copy keeps in-frame clones and lacks some. Of some 57,000 clones listed, about 87% are singletons. Input material: peripheral blood. These receptors originate from a man between 65 and 85 years old with acute or convalescent COVID-19.

This chain connects TRBV28 to TRBJ2-3; D might be TRBD2 (5 bases). The length of the CDR3 is 14 residues. V was cut by 5 bases and J by 2 bases, with 11 bases left in between. Germline V gives CDR1 MDHEN, CDR2 SYDVKM. The CDR3 region has the DNA TGTGCCAGCAGTCCGACGGGGATCACAGATACGCAGTATTTT. Residues: CASSPTGITDTQYF.

This chain uses TRBV3-1 (or the pseudogene TRBV3-2) with TRBJ2-3; 8 nucleotides match TRBD1. With V trimmed by 5 bases and J by 3 bases, 10 bases remained unmatched. Germline-derived CDR1 and CDR2 are LGHDT and YNNKEL (reference sequence). This CDR3 is 16 amino acids long. This CDR3 is CASSTQSGGATDTQYF. The CDR3 DNA is TGTGCCAGCAGCACCCAATCAGGGGGCGCAACAGATACGCAGTATTTT.

This chain connects TRBV19 to TRBJ1-4, with D tentatively TRBD1 (5 bases). The CDR3 spans 17 residues. Germline V CDR1 and CDR2: LNHDA, SQIVND (reference sequence). The germline V and J ends were trimmed by 6 bases and 7 bases, with 24 bases remaining between them. CDR3 in amino acids: CASRAWNIGASSEKLFF. The CDR3, as DNA: TGTGCCAGTAGGGCTTGGAATATAGGGGCCTCGTCTGAAAAACTGTTTTTT.

This chain uses TRBV11-3 with TRBJ2-3; tentatively, D is TRBD2 (5 bases). Germline CDR1 SGHNT, CDR2 YENEEA. CDR3 length equals 13 residues. V was trimmed by 6 bases and J by 4 bases, leaving 11 bases between them. CDR3 sequence reads: CASSPTGADTQYF. CDR3 in DNA: TGTGCCAGCAGTCCGACCGGGGCAGATACGCAGTATTTT.

The chain links TRBV28 to TRBJ1-2, with unresolved D. Deletions cut 6 bases from V and 7 bases from J, with 9 bases between. The CDR3 is 11 amino acids. Per germline, CDR1 MDHEN and CDR2 SYDVKM. The CDR3 DNA sequence: TGTGCCAGCAGGCCTAAGATTGGCTACACCTTC. As protein: CASRPKIGYTF.

CDR3 residues: CASSEARSQPQHF. In nucleotides, the CDR3 is TGTGCCAGCAGTGAAGCGCGGTCTCAGCCCCAGCATTTT. The chain links TRBV6-1 to TRBJ1-5; D is uncertain. V gave up 0 bases and J gave up 6 bases, with 6 bases separating them. Germline V gives CDR1 MNHNS, CDR2 SASEGT. The length of the CDR3 is 13 residues.

The J gene is TRBJ2-3, the V gene TRBV11-2, with a tentative D call TRBD2 (6 bases). V lost 5 bases and J lost 2, with 11 bases in between. The CDR3 contains 14 residues. Germline lookup yields CDR1 SGHAT and CDR2 FQNNGV. In DNA form, the CDR3 reads TGTGCCAGCAGCCAGGGACTCCCCACAGATACGCAGTATTTT. Its protein is CASSQGLPTDTQYF.

V and J are TRBV3-1 (or the pseudogene TRBV3-2) and TRBJ1-2; tentative D call: TRBD1 (5 bases). CDR3 length: 18 amino acids. Trimming removed 0 bases from V and 2 bases from J, with 19 bases in between. The germline gives CDR1 LGHDT, CDR2 YNNKEL (reference sequence). CDR3 bases: TGTGCCAGCAGCCAAGATCGCCAGGGTGGATTGGGAAACTATGGCTACACCTTC. This encodes CASSQDRQGGLGNYGYTF.

CDR3 loop: CASRMWRENSPLHF. The CDR3 nucleotides are TGCGCCAGCAGAATGTGGCGGGAAAATTCACCCCTCCACTTT. The chain employs TRBV5-1 and TRBJ1-6, with D hard to call. Germline CDR1 reads SGHRS; CDR2 reads YFSETQ. The CDR3 extends over 14 amino acids. Between the trimmed V and J ends, which lost 5 bases and 7 bases, there was a span of 13 bases.

The chain combines TRBV7-9 with TRBJ2-5, with 10 nucleotides matching TRBD1. Germline CDR1 reads SEHNR; CDR2 reads FQNEAQ (reference sequence). This CDR3 is built from 17 residues. V gave up 6 bases and J gave up 5 bases; unmatched junction bases: 15. This chain's CDR3 is CASSSYSGTGAVETQYF. The CDR3, as DNA: TGTGCCAGCAGTTCATATTCCGGGACAGGGGCTGTTGAGACCCAGTACTTC.

On this clone: This specimen includes other DNA sequences encoding the same CDR3. The rearrangement links TRBV29-1 to TRBJ1-1; maybe TRBD1 (5 bases). The CDR3 runs to 13 residues. Germline CDR1 SQVTM, CDR2 ANQGSEA. The V gene lost 3 bases and the J gene lost 4 bases, with 12 bases spanning the gap. CDR3 sequence reads: CSVEEGGGTEAFF. The CDR3 coding sequence is TGCAGCGTTGAGGAGGGCGGGGGCACTGAAGCTTTCTTT.

V usage is TRBV7-9 and J usage is TRBJ1-3; 7 nucleotides agree with TRBD1. Trimming took 5 bases from V and 4 from J; bases not matched to a gene: 8. Germline V gene data show CDR1 as SEHNR and CDR2 as FQNEAQ (reference sequence). The CDR3 has 15 residues. This chain's CDR3 is CASSPQQGSGNTIYF. DNA of the CDR3: TGTGCCAGCAGCCCCCAACAGGGGAGCGGAAACACCATATATTTT.

As DNA, the CDR3 is TGTGCCAGCAGCCCTAGCGATTCACCCCTCCACTTT. Its protein is CASSPSDSPLHF. This chain uses TRBV3-1 (or the pseudogene TRBV3-2) with TRBJ1-6, with D unclear. The CDR3 has 12 residues. The V gene lost 4 bases and the J gene lost 8 bases, with 6 bases spanning the gap. Germline V gene lookup returns CDR1 LGHDT and CDR2 YNNKEL (reference sequence).

The chain combines TRBV5-4 with TRBJ1-1; a possible D gene is TRBD1 (5 bases). The length of the CDR3 is 18 residues. Trimming left V 4 bases short and J 4 bases short, with 26 bases between. CDR1 is SGHNT and CDR2 is YYREEE in the germline V gene (reference sequence). The CDR3 loop is CASSPNRGTAVRSTEAFF. CDR3 sequence (DNA): TGTGCCAGCAGCCCCAACCGGGGGACCGCTGTTCGGAGCACTGAAGCTTTCTTT.

This clone occurred once. CDR3 DNA sequence: TGTGCCAGCAGACTACAGGGTTTAAATGAAAAACTGTTTTTT. Its protein product is CASRLQGLNEKLFF. V is TRBV2 and J is TRBJ1-4, with a possible D match to TRBD1 (6 bases). The CDR3 is made up of 14 amino acids. In germline, CDR1 is SNHLY, CDR2 FYNNEI. V was clipped by 6 bases and J by 5 bases, with 13 bases between them.

About this clone: At one end the junction does not follow the germline gene, possibly because of a read error. The chain has TRBV7-8 and TRBJ2-7; 7 bases fit TRBD1. Germline CDR1 SGHVS, CDR2 FQNEAQ. The CDR3 is 12 amino acids. The CDR3 loop is CASSSNRDRRDF. CDR3 coding DNA: TGTGCCAGCAGCTCCAACCGGGACAGACGAGACTTC.

The chain couples TRBV7-9 to TRBJ1-2, with 7 bases aligning to TRBD1. The CDR3 spans 14 residues. CDR1 is SEHNR and CDR2 is FQNEAQ in the germline V gene (reference sequence). V gave up 4 bases and J gave up 2 bases; unmatched junction bases: 4. CDR3 coding DNA: TGTGCCAGCAGCTCGCGAGGGGGCAACTATGGCTACACCTTC. Encoded protein: CASSSRGGNYGYTF. Supplemented by reference TRBV7-9 and TRBJ1-2, the full variable domain reads DTGVSQNPRHKITKRGQNVTFRCDPISEHNRLYWYRQTLGQGPEFLTYFQNEAQLEKSRLLSDRFSAERPKGSFSTLEIQRTEQGDSAMYLCASSSRGGNYGYTFGSGTRLTVV.

V usage is TRBV6-2 or TRBV6-3 and J usage is TRBJ1-3; D not certain. This CDR3 contains 16 residues. Deletions cut 1 base from V and 1 base from J, with 11 bases between. Germline V CDR1 and CDR2: MNHEY, SVGEGT. CDR3: CASSYFPPGSGNTIYF. In DNA form, the CDR3 reads TGTGCCAGCAGTTACTTTCCCCCGGGATCTGGAAACACCATATATTTT.

The J gene is TRBJ2-3, the V gene TRBV5-1; 8 bases match TRBD2. The CDR3 runs 16 residues. V lost 3 bases, J lost 2 bases, and 8 bases stayed unmatched. Germline V gives CDR1 SGHRS, CDR2 YFSETQ. CDR3 nucleotide sequence: TGCGCCAGCAGCTCAGCAACTAGCGGTTACACAGATACGCAGTATTTT. Its translation: CASSSATSGYTDTQYF.

This chain links TRBV6-5 with TRBJ2-2; perhaps TRBD2 as D (6 bases). The CDR3 covers 14 residues. V lost 8 bases, J lost 4 bases, and 14 bases lay in between. The germline V gene has CDR1 MNHEY and CDR2 SVGAGI. CDR3 nucleotide sequence: TGTGCCAGCCGGCGGGGCTCCTTCACCGGGGAGCTGTTTTTT. This sequence encodes CASRRGSFTGELFF.